A single sample is the source of the 25 T cell receptor beta chains below, sequenced in a study of shared clonotypes between healthy human individuals (dated by TCRdb to about 2020). CD8 naive samples were CD45RO-negative cells positively selected for CCR7, giving a CD45RA+CCR7+ population that excluded TemRA cells. The library relied on the immunoSEQ multiplex PCR assay. This is the immuneACCESS table as TCRdb keeps it, with only in-frame sequences that have V and J called. A part of the clones is gone; compared with another copy, unresolved V genes explain less than half, and the rest is unexplained. The sample table lists millions of clones, approximately 94% of them with a count of one. The ten top clones hold 0.85% to 1.3% of the sample. The sequenced sample was naive CD8+ T cells sorted from blood. The cell subset or site label on this specimen signifies: CD45RA+CCR7+. These receptors all stem from a man aged 18 to 30 in good health.

The genes are TRBV5-4 and TRBJ2-1; TRBD2 aligns across 7 bases. CDR3 length: 16 amino acids. Germline values: CDR1 SGHNT, CDR2 YYREEE (reference sequence). J was trimmed by 0 bases and V by 5 bases; bases with no gene match: 8. CDR3 coding DNA: TGTGCCAGCAGGAGCGAGGGAGGGAGCTCCTACAATGAGCAGTTCTTC. Its protein is CASRSEGGSSYNEQFF.

The chain joins TRBV4-2 to TRBJ1-2, with D possibly matching TRBD1 (5 bases). Trimming left V 0 bases short and J 4 bases short, with 12 bases between. The CDR3 has 15 residues. Germline loops: CDR1 LGHNA, CDR2 YNFKEQ. In DNA, the CDR3 is TGTGCCAGCAGCCAAGACAGGCGCGGGGGCTATGGCTACACCTTC. Residues: CASSQDRRGGYGYTF.

The chain uses TRBV13 and TRBJ2-7; TRBD1 might be the D (5 bases). The V end was cut by 4 bases, the J end by 4 bases, with 14 bases between. This CDR3 is built from 14 residues. From germline, CDR1 is PRHDT and CDR2 FYEKMQ (reference sequence). CDR3 sequence (DNA): TGTGCCAGCAGCTCCCCCCCCCAGGGATACGAGCAGTACTTC. As protein: CASSSPPQGYEQYF.

J is TRBJ1-1 and V is TRBV13; 7 bases are a match to TRBD1. V shed 3 bases and J 5 bases; nucleotides not matched to a gene: 6. The length of the CDR3 is 14 residues. CDR1 and CDR2 (germline): PRHDT, FYEKMQ (reference sequence). Written as DNA, the CDR3 is TGTGCCAGCAGCTTTTATGCCAGGGGGACTGAAGCTTTCTTT. It encodes CASSFYARGTEAFF.

The chain employs TRBV11-3 and TRBJ1-1; D might be TRBD1 (5 bases). V was cut by 6 bases and J by 1 base, with 18 bases left in between. The CDR3 sequence is 16 residues long. CDR1 is SGHNT and CDR2 is YENEEA in the germline V gene. CDR3 sequence reads: CASRPHSAGQNTEAFF. CDR3 nucleotide sequence: TGTGCCAGCAGGCCTCACTCGGCAGGGCAGAACACTGAAGCTTTCTTT.

The chain uses TRBV13 and TRBJ2-5; the match to TRBD1 covers 8 bases. With 4 bases clipped from V and 5 bases from J, the junction kept 9 bases outside the gene matches. The CDR3 spans 15 residues. The germline V gene has CDR1 PRHDT and CDR2 FYEKMQ (reference sequence). The CDR3 sequence is CASSSPGQVVETQYF. The CDR3 DNA follows: TGTGCCAGCAGCTCTCCGGGACAGGTCGTGGAGACCCAGTACTTC.

A word on this clone: Other DNA sequences from this sample encode an identical CDR3 as well. The chain joins TRBV6-5 to TRBJ1-4; unclear D gene. This CDR3 region has 15 residues. Germline values: CDR1 MNHEY, CDR2 SVGAGI. V lost 6 bases and J lost 0, with 11 bases in between. CDR3 sequence reads: CASSPDGATNEKLFF. The CDR3 bases are TGTGCCAGCAGCCCGGACGGTGCAACTAATGAAAAACTGTTTTTT.

The chain couples TRBV9 to TRBJ2-3, with 12 nucleotides matching TRBD2. CDR1 SGDLS and CDR2 YYNGEE come from the germline V gene. The V and J ends lost 3 bases and 5 bases, in that order; junction bases with no gene match: 4. The CDR3 loop spans 15 amino acids. The CDR3 is CASSASGLAGDTQYF. CDR3 sequence (DNA): TGTGCCAGCAGCGCCTCGGGACTAGCGGGAGATACGCAGTATTTT.

The genes are TRBV7-9 and TRBJ1-4, with TRBD1 matching over 9 bases. CDR3 length: 15 residues. The germline gives CDR1 SEHNR, CDR2 FQNEAQ (reference sequence). The V segment lost 4 bases and the J segment 8 bases; nucleotides outside the gene matches: 8. The CDR3 here is CASSSMSGQGEKLFF. The CDR3 DNA is TGTGCCAGCAGCTCGATGTCCGGACAGGGGGAAAAACTGTTTTTT. The full variable domain, its missing parts supplied by reference TRBV7-9 and TRBJ1-4, is DTGVSQNPRHKITKRGQNVTFRCDPISEHNRLYWYRQTLGQGPEFLTYFQNEAQLEKSRLLSDRFSAERPKGSFSTLEIQRTEQGDSAMYLCASSSMSGQGEKLFFGSGTQLSVL.

To note about this clone: This same CDR3 is encoded by further DNA sequences in the sample. V is TRBV30 and J is TRBJ1-1; no reliable D call. The CDR3 consists of 12 residues. Germline CDR1 and CDR2: GTSNPN and SVGIG (reference sequence). V was pared by 0 bases and J by 2 bases, with 4 bases between. The CDR3 loop is CAWSVSNTEAFF. In nucleotides, the CDR3 is TGTGCCTGGAGTGTATCTAACACTGAAGCTTTCTTT. Full variable domain (outside the CDR3, taken from reference TRBV30 and TRBJ1-1): SQTIHQWPATLVQPVGSPLSLECTVEGTSNPNLYWYRQAAGRGLQLLFYSVGIGQISSEVPQNLSASRPQDRQFILSSKKLLLSDSGFYLCAWSVSNTEAFFGQGTRLTVV.

This clone was found once. The gene calls are TRBV27 and TRBJ1-5; D unresolved. The V end lost 4 bases, the J end lost 6 bases, and 16 bases lay between the germline ends. Germline CDR1 and CDR2: MNHEY and SMNVEV (reference sequence). This CDR3 is built from 15 residues. CDR3 sequence (DNA): TGTGCCAGCAGTTACCGGGAGCCCTCGGGTCAGCCCCAGCATTTT. Its translation: CASSYREPSGQPQHF.

Of note for this clone: The sample carries other DNA sequences with the same CDR3. The chain combines TRBV6-5 with TRBJ1-2; D call uncertain. V lost 6 bases to trimming and J lost 4 bases, with 12 bases between them. Germline loops: CDR1 MNHEY, CDR2 SVGAGI. The CDR3 is 13 residues long. Here the CDR3 reads CASSSGSGYGYTF. In nucleotides, the CDR3 is TGTGCCAGCAGCTCCGGTTCGGGCTATGGCTACACCTTC.

The chain is built from TRBV4-1 and TRBJ2-7; 7 bases align to TRBD1. The germline V gene encodes CDR1 MGHRA and CDR2 YSYEKL. V lost 1 base to trimming and J lost 5 bases; unmatched junction nucleotides: 8. This CDR3 is 15 amino acids long. CDR3 DNA: TGCGCCAGCAGCCAAGCCTATCTCACAGGGGACGAGCAGTACTTC. This encodes CASSQAYLTGDEQYF.

Comment on this clone: The sample holds other DNA sequences that translate to the same CDR3. The chain links TRBV9 to TRBJ2-7; tentative D call: TRBD2 (5 bases). The CDR3 contains 14 residues. V was pared by 0 bases and J by 3 bases, with 10 bases between. Germline-derived CDR1 and CDR2 are SGDLS and YYNGEE. CDR3 sequence reads: CASSVEGGGYEQYF. The CDR3 DNA reads TGTGCCAGCAGCGTAGAAGGAGGAGGCTACGAGCAGTACTTC.

For this clone: Distinct nucleotide sequences in the sample also encode this CDR3. This sequence joins TRBV5-6 and TRBJ2-7; possibly TRBD2 for D (6 bases). The germline gives CDR1 SGHDT, CDR2 YYEEEE. This CDR3 comprises 12 residues. Trimming stripped 4 bases from V and 4 bases from J, with 9 bases between. CDR3 amino acids: CASSLGGYEQYF. CDR3 DNA sequence: TGTGCCAGCAGCCTCGGAGGGTACGAGCAGTACTTC.

A note on this clone: This sample also contains other DNA sequences that code for the same CDR3. The gene calls are TRBV11-2 and TRBJ2-3; TRBD2 might be the D (5 bases). This CDR3 is built from 14 residues. The germline CDR1 and CDR2 sequences are SGHAT and FQNNGV. V gave up 1 base and J gave up 4 bases, with 9 bases separating them. CDR3 in amino acids: CASSLVGGADTQYF. As DNA, the CDR3 is TGTGCCAGCAGCTTAGTCGGAGGAGCAGATACGCAGTATTTT.

The chain joins TRBV5-1 to TRBJ2-7; 10 nucleotides line up with TRBD1. The V segment lost 0 bases and the J segment 3 bases; nucleotides outside the gene matches: 6. Looked up from germline, CDR1 is SGHRS and CDR2 is YFSETQ. This CDR3 spans 16 amino acids. In DNA, the CDR3 is TGCGCCAGCAGCTTGGCCATCGGACAGGGGGTCTACGAGCAGTACTTC. Translation: CASSLAIGQGVYEQYF.

This clone appeared a single time. The chain is built from TRBV30 and TRBJ2-5; D gene uncertain. V lost 0 bases and J 6 bases, leaving 5 bases between the germline ends. The CDR3 sequence is 11 residues long. Germline CDR1 reads GTSNPN; CDR2 reads SVGIG (reference sequence). The CDR3 DNA reads TGTGCCTGGAGTGTAGATCAGACCCAGTACTTC. This encodes CAWSVDQTQYF.

The chain links TRBV19 to TRBJ2-1; 10 nucleotides align to TRBD2. The germline V gene has CDR1 LNHDA and CDR2 SQIVND (reference sequence). This CDR3 has 17 residues. Trimming removed 4 bases from V and 5 bases from J; junction bases left unmatched: 11. CDR3 sequence: CASSTRLAGSADNEQFF. The CDR3 DNA reads TGTGCCAGTAGTACGCGACTAGCGGGTTCAGCGGACAATGAGCAGTTCTTC.

The sample holds one count of this clone. One junction end does not reproduce the germline sequence, and a read error may be involved. The chain couples TRBV2 to TRBJ2-4, with D possibly matching TRBD2 (6 bases). CDR1 is SNHLY and CDR2 is FYNNEI in the germline V gene. The CDR3 length is 17 residues. Written as DNA, the CDR3 is TGTACCAGCAGTGACGGGGGAAGGGGCATACAGTTGGACATTCAGTACTTC. Residues: CTSSDGGRGIQLDIQYF.

The chain uses TRBV2 and TRBJ1-4, with a weak D call TRBD1 (6 bases). The CDR3 is 18 residues long. Germline CDR1 SNHLY, CDR2 FYNNEI. Trimming shortened V by 8 bases and J by 4 bases, and 26 bases separated the two germline ends. This CDR3 reads CASGTFPGERDLNEKLFF. The CDR3 coding sequence is TGTGCCAGCGGGACCTTCCCAGGGGAACGGGATCTTAATGAAAAACTGTTTTTT.

V is TRBV19 and J is TRBJ2-3; possible D gene TRBD1, 5 bases. Germline V gene data show CDR1 as LNHDA and CDR2 as SQIVND (reference sequence). Trimming took 10 bases from V and 4 from J, leaving 15 bases between them. The CDR3 has 13 residues. The DNA for the CDR3 is TGTGCCACTGTATCCAGGGAAGCAGATACGCAGTATTTT. This sequence encodes CATVSREADTQYF.

The chain uses TRBV11-2 and TRBJ2-7, with D perhaps matching TRBD2 (5 bases). The CDR3 runs to 15 residues. The V end lost 3 bases, the J end lost 0 bases, and 12 bases lay between the germline ends. Germline V gene sequence: CDR1 SGHAT, CDR2 FQNNGV. CDR3 sequence reads: CASSFERNPSYEQYF. In DNA form, the CDR3 reads TGTGCCAGCAGCTTCGAGCGGAATCCCTCCTACGAGCAGTACTTC. Variable domain in full (rest from reference TRBV11-2 and TRBJ2-7): EAGVAQSPRYKIIEKRQSVAFWCNPISGHATLYWYQQILGQGPKLLIQFQNNGVVDDSQLPKDRFSAERLKGVDSTLKIQPAKLEDSAVYLCASSFERNPSYEQYFGPGTRLTVT.

A remark on this clone: Other nucleotide sequences in the sample specify the same CDR3. This rearrangement joins TRBV4-1 to TRBJ2-1, with D maybe TRBD1 (6 bases). The CDR3 runs to 12 residues. Per germline, CDR1 MGHRA and CDR2 YSYEKL. Trimming left V 4 bases short and J 6 bases short, with 7 bases between. CDR3 protein: CASSLGANEQFF. In nucleotides, the CDR3 is TGCGCCAGCAGCCTGGGGGCCAATGAGCAGTTCTTC.

This clone was seen once. The CDR3 sequence: CASTRGLAAYEQYF. CDR3 DNA sequence: TGTGCCAGCACCCGAGGACTAGCGGCCTACGAGCAGTACTTC. The rearrangement links TRBV28 to TRBJ2-7; 10 nucleotides agree with TRBD2. Germline trimming cut 7 bases from V and 2 bases from J; bases unmatched to any gene: 5. The germline CDR1 and CDR2 sequences are MDHEN and SYDVKM. The CDR3 is 14 residues long.